The 19 T cell receptor beta chains in this list originate from one sample, sequenced in a study of control samples from healthy donors and cancer patients. Clones were read by immunoSEQ multiplex PCR, and TCRdb kept only the in-frame ones, dropping some. There are over 50,000 clones in the sample; 90% to 96% occur only once, and about 1% lies in the top ten. Sample: blood. The origin of the receptors is a woman between 18 and 30 years old in good health.

V and J are TRBV5-1 and TRBJ1-1, with TRBD1 as a possible D gene (5 bases). The germline V and J ends were trimmed by 4 bases and 1 base, with 11 bases remaining between them. CDR1 is SGHRS, CDR2 YFSETQ, per germline. This CDR3 has 14 residues. CDR3 residues: CASSRDGQNTEAFF. The CDR3 coding sequence is TGCGCCAGCAGCCGCGACGGACAGAACACTGAAGCTTTCTTT.

The V and J genes are TRBV2 and TRBJ2-7, with D possibly matching TRBD1 (5 bases). The CDR3 is 13 residues long. Between the trimmed V and J ends, which lost 7 bases and 2 bases, there was a span of 12 bases. Per germline, CDR1 SNHLY and CDR2 FYNNEI. The DNA of the CDR3 is TGTGCCAGCAACAGACAGACCGCCTACGAGCAGTACTTC. Amino acid sequence: CASNRQTAYEQYF.

V gene TRBV7-9 combines with J gene TRBJ2-1; 9 bases agree with TRBD1. The germline V gene has CDR1 SEHNR and CDR2 FQNEAQ (reference sequence). V lost 2 bases and J lost 8; bases outside the gene matches: 7. The CDR3 sequence is 15 residues long. The CDR3 sequence: CASSLTTGGRHEQFF. CDR3 nucleotides: TGTGCCAGCAGCTTAACTACAGGGGGCAGGCATGAGCAGTTCTTC.

The rearrangement joins TRBV7-9 to TRBJ2-5; either TRBD1 or TRBD2 may fit D (5 bases each). From germline, CDR1 is SEHNR and CDR2 FQNEAQ (reference sequence). CDR3 length: 14 residues. V was shortened by 5 bases and J by 4 bases, with 14 bases between the two germline ends. The DNA of the CDR3 is TGTGCCAGCAGCCCCCCCGGGACGAGAGAGACCCAGTACTTC. Translated, it gives CASSPPGTRETQYF.

CDR3 sequence reads: CASRPETNEKLFF. The CDR3 nucleotides are TGCGCCAGCAGGCCCGAAACTAATGAAAAACTGTTTTTT. The V and J genes are TRBV10-2 and TRBJ1-4; no definite D call. Germline V lookup: CDR1 WSHSY, CDR2 SAAADI. V lost 6 bases and J 1 base, leaving 6 bases between the germline ends. CDR3 length: 13 amino acids.

The sample holds one count of this clone. The chain carries TRBV18 and TRBJ2-5, with D unclear. V lost 4 bases and J 5 bases, leaving 14 bases between the germline ends. Per germline, CDR1 KGHSH and CDR2 LQKENI. The CDR3 length is 14 residues. CDR3: CASSQRKSGETQYF. CDR3 DNA sequence: TGTGCCAGCTCACAAAGGAAAAGTGGGGAGACCCAGTACTTC. Drawing the rest from reference TRBV18 and TRBJ2-5, the complete variable domain is NAGVMQNPRHLVRRRGQEARLRCSPMKGHSHVYWYRQLPEEGLKFMVYLQKENIIDESGMPKERFSAEFPKEGPSILRIQQVVRGDSAAYFCASSQRKSGETQYFGPGTRLLVL.

The chain carries TRBV5-1 and TRBJ1-4; 11 bases agree with TRBD1. Trimming cost V 0 bases and J 0 bases; bases outside gene matches: 4. The CDR3 contains 18 residues. Germline assignment: CDR1 SGHRS and CDR2 YFSETQ. Here the CDR3 reads CASSLGPGQGATNEKLFF. As DNA, the CDR3 is TGCGCCAGCAGCTTGGGACCGGGACAGGGGGCAACTAATGAAAAACTGTTTTTT.

The gene calls are TRBV2 and TRBJ1-6, with D maybe TRBD1 (6 bases). The CDR3 loop spans 15 amino acids. CDR1 and CDR2 from the germline V gene are SNHLY and FYNNEI. Trimming took off 3 bases at V and 9 bases at J, with 15 bases between the two ends. CDR3: CASSDNGGPSSPLHF. The DNA for the CDR3 is TGTGCCAGCAGTGATAACGGGGGGCCGAGTTCACCCCTCCACTTT.

This CDR3 reads CASCEGERGDDNEQFF. CDR3 nucleotides: TGTGCCAGCTGCGAGGGGGAGCGGGGGGACGACAATGAGCAGTTCTTC. This chain connects TRBV9 to TRBJ2-1; 9 bases are a match to TRBD2. J was trimmed by 5 bases and V by 7 bases; bases with no gene match: 13. In germline, CDR1 is SGDLS, CDR2 YYNGEE. This CDR3 has 16 amino acids.

The rearrangement uses TRBV6-4 and TRBJ1-6; possible D gene TRBD1, 5 bases. Germline V gives CDR1 MRHNA, CDR2 SNTAGT. Trimming stripped 3 bases from V and 2 bases from J, with 5 bases between. The CDR3 covers 14 residues. CDR3 in DNA: TGTGCCAGCAGTGAGGGACCCTATAATTCACCCCTCCACTTT. Translation gives CASSEGPYNSPLHF.

This chain uses TRBV3-1 (or the pseudogene TRBV3-2) with TRBJ1-1, with no clear D. Trimming stripped 5 bases from V and 1 base from J, with 11 bases between. Germline assignment: CDR1 LGHDT and CDR2 YNNKEL (reference sequence). The CDR3 is made up of 14 amino acids. The CDR3 sequence is CASSYRRENTEAFF. CDR3 sequence (DNA): TGTGCCAGCAGCTACAGACGGGAGAACACTGAAGCTTTCTTT.

V usage is TRBV7-9 and J usage is TRBJ1-2; weak D call: TRBD1 (5 bases). V dropped 5 bases and J dropped 8 bases, with 18 bases sitting between them. CDR1 is SEHNR, CDR2 FQNEAQ, per germline (reference sequence). There are 14 residues in the CDR3. CDR3 sequence: CASSPQGSRLGYTF. The CDR3 bases are TGTGCCAGCAGCCCCCAGGGTTCCCGGCTCGGCTACACCTTC.

The chain has TRBV10-1 and TRBJ2-2; TRBD2 might be the D (5 bases). Deletions cut 2 bases from V and 7 bases from J, with 11 bases between. This CDR3 is built from 14 residues. Germline CDR1 reads WNHNN; CDR2 reads SYGVQD (reference sequence). The CDR3 sequence is CASSETSLGGELFF. DNA of the CDR3: TGCGCCAGCAGTGAGACTAGTCTAGGCGGGGAGCTGTTTTTT.

V and J are TRBV18 and TRBJ2-3; perhaps TRBD2 as D (5 bases). Germline-derived CDR1 and CDR2 are KGHSH and LQKENI. Trimming removed 0 bases at V and 0 bases at J, with 10 bases between. The CDR3 runs to 16 residues. CDR3 sequence reads: CASSPPDFSSTDTQYF. CDR3 sequence (DNA): TGTGCCAGCTCACCACCGGACTTTTCTAGCACAGATACGCAGTATTTT.

The rearrangement links TRBV5-6 to TRBJ2-7; D possibly corresponds to TRBD1 (6 bases). V was cut by 7 bases and J by 3 bases, with 11 bases left in between. The CDR3 extends over 12 amino acids. CDR1 is SGHDT and CDR2 is YYEEEE in the germline V gene. The CDR3 DNA reads TGTGCCAGCTCGGACAGATACTACGAGCAGTACTTC. This sequence encodes CASSDRYYEQYF.

The table lists this clone with a count of one. V is TRBV6-6 and J is TRBJ1-1, with 11 bases identical to TRBD1. CDR1 MNHNY and CDR2 SVGAGI come from the germline V gene (reference sequence). The CDR3 spans 13 residues. After removal of 4 bases from V and 5 bases from J, the junction contained 0 bases not matched to a gene. The DNA for the CDR3 is TGTGCCAGCAGTTGGGACAGGGGGACTGAAGCTTTCTTT. Translation gives CASSWDRGTEAFF.

The CDR3 loop reads CASSVAQGNTQYF. The CDR3 DNA is TGCGCCAGCAGTGTGGCACAGGGAAATACGCAGTATTTT. This chain connects TRBV10-1 to TRBJ2-3; possibly TRBD1 for D (6 bases). CDR3 length: 13 amino acids. Trimming shortened V by 4 bases and J by 7 bases, and 12 bases separated the two germline ends. From germline, CDR1 is WNHNN and CDR2 SYGVQD (reference sequence).

The chain recombines TRBV18 with TRBJ2-5; D is perhaps TRBD1 or TRBD2 (6 bases each). Trimming removed 6 bases from V and 5 bases from J, with 16 bases in between. Germline values: CDR1 KGHSH, CDR2 LQKENI. The CDR3 has 14 residues. This CDR3 reads CASSLWGAIETQYF. For the CDR3, the DNA is TGTGCCAGCTCTCTCTGGGGGGCTATCGAGACCCAGTACTTC.

This chain connects TRBV6-2 or TRBV6-3 to TRBJ1-6, with no clear D. This CDR3 is 13 amino acids long. The germline V gene encodes CDR1 MNHEY and CDR2 SVGEGT. V lost 5 bases to trimming and J lost 8 bases, with 10 bases between them. The CDR3 region has the DNA TGTGCCAGCAGTCGCCGCCCAGATTCACCCCTCCACTTT. Protein: CASSRRPDSPLHF.